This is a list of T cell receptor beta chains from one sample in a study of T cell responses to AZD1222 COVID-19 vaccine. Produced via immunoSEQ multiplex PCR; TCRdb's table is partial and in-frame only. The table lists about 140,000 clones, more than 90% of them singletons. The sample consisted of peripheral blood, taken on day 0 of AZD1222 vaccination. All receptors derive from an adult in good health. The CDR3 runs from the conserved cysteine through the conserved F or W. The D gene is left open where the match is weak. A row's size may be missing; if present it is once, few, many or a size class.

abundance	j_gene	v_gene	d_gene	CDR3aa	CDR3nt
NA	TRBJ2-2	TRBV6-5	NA	CASSYSSYTGELFF	TGTGCCAGCAGTTACTCCTCATACACCGGGGAGCTGTTTTTT
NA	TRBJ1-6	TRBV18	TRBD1	CASSPLQGAGSPLHF	TGTGCCAGCTCACCACTACAGGGGGCGGGTTCACCCCTCCACTTT
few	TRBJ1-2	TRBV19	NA	CASGGANYGYTF	TGTGCCAGTGGCGGAGCTAACTATGGCTACACCTTC
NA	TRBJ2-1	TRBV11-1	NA	CASSPTAEREQFF	TGTGCCAGCAGCCCCACCGCAGAGAGAGAGCAGTTCTTC
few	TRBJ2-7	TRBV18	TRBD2	CASSPAGGTYEQYF	TGTGCCAGCTCACCAGCGGGGGGAACCTACGAGCAGTACTTC
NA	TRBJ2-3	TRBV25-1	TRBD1	CASSTRQGDTQYF	TGTGCCAGCAGTACCCGACAGGGAGATACGCAGTATTTT
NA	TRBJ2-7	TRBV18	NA	CASSPSSGRTYEQYF	TGTGCCAGCTCACCGTCCTCGGGCAGAACCTACGAGCAGTACTTC
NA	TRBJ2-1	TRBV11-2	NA	CASSLDRNNEQFF	TGTGCCAGCAGCTTGGACAGAAACAATGAGCAGTTCTTC
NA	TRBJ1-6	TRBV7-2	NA	CASSLGLSSVSPLHF	TGTGCCAGCAGCCTAGGGTTATCTTCGGTCTCACCCCTCCACTTT
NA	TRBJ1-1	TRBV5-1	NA	CASTSGALNTEAFF	TGCGCCAGCACTTCAGGGGCCTTGAACACTGAAGCTTTCTTT
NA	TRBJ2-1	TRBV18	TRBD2	CASSPSPSGSRDEQFF	TGTGCCAGCTCACCTTCACCCAGCGGGAGTAGGGATGAGCAGTTCTTC
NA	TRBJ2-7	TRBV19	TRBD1	CASSIALQGSYEQYF	TGTGCCAGTAGCATAGCGTTACAGGGGAGCTACGAGCAGTACTTC
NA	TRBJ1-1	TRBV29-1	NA	CSVERGNTEAFF	TGCAGCGTTGAACGCGGGAACACTGAAGCTTTCTTT
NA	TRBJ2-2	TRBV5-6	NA	CASSSKTVPRGSGELFF	TGTGCCAGCAGCTCAAAAACAGTCCCCCGCGGGTCCGGGGAGCTGTTTTTT
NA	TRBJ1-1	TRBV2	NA	CASGKTWMNTEAFF	TGTGCCAGCGGAAAGACTTGGATGAACACTGAAGCTTTCTTT
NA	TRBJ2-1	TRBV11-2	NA	CASSLGEVLKQFF	TGTGCCAGCAGCTTAGGAGAGGTACTTAAGCAGTTCTTC
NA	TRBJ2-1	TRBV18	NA	CASSPRTGDNEQFF	TGTGCCAGCTCACCTCGAACGGGGGACAATGAGCAGTTCTTC
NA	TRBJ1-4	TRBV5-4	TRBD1	CASSLARGMSPATNEKLFF	TGTGCCAGCAGCTTGGCCAGGGGGATGTCACCCGCAACTAATGAAAAACTGTTTTTT
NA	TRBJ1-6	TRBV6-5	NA	CASGRGDYSPLHF	TGTGCCAGCGGCCGAGGGGATTATTCACCCCTCCACTTT
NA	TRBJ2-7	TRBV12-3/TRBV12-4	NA	CASSRGSSYEQYF	TGTGCCAGCAGCCGAGGGTCTTCCTACGAGCAGTACTTC
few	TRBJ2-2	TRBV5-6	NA	CASSLGLTNTGELFF	TGTGCCAGCAGCTTGGGACTAACGAACACCGGGGAGCTGTTTTTT